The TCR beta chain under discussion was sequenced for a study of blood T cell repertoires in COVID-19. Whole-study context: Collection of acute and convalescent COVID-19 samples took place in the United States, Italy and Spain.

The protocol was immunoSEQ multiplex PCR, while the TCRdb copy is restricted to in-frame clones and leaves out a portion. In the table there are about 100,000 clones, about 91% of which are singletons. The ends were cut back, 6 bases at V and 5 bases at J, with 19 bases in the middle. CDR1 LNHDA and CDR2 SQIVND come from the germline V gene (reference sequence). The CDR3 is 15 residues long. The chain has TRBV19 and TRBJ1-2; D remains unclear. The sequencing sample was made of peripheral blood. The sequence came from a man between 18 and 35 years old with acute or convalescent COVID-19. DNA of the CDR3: TGTGCCAGTAGGGCGAGCAATCCAGGAAGATATGGCTACACCTTC. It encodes CASRASNPGRYGYTF.